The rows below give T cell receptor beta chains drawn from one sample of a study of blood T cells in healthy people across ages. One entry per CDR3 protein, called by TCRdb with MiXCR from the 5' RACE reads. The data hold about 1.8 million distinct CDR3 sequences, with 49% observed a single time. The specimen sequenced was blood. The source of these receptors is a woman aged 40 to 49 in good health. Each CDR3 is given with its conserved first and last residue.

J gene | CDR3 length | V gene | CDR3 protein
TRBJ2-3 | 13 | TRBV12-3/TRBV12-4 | CASSSGPSDTQYF
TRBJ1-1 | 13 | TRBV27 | CASSPRGIDEAFF
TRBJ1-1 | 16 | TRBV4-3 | CASSQDPTGGGTEAFF
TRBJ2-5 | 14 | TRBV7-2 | CASRNRVRQETQYF
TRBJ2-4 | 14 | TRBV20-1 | CSARGTVAKNIQYF
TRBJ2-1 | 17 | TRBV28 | CASSPSPGGGALYEQFF
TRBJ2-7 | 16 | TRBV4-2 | CASSQGSSSAIYEQYF
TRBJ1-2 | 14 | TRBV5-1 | CASSSDSSGGGYTF
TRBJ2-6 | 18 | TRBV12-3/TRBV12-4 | CASSLAGTAFSGANVLTF
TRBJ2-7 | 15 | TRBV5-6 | CASSLRGQLSYEQYF
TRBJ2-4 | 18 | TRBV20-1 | CSAITRLAGEIAKNSQYF
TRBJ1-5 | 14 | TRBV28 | CASAQMGGVQPQHF
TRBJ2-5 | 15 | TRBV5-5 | CASSTWTANQETQYF
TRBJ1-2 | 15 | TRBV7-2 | CASSLAGVGYYGYTF
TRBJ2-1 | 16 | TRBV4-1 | CASSQDSAGGPFWQFF
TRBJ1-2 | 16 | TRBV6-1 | CASSDRARPRDYGYTF
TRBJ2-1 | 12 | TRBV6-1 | CASSGGGGTWFF
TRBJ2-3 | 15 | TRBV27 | CASISFRDNTDTQYF
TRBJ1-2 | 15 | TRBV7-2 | CASSLEETELRGYTF
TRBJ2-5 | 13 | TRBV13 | CASSLTTEETQYF
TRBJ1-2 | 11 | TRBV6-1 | CAGREGYGYTF
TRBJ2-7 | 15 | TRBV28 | CASSSNIGQGIEQYF
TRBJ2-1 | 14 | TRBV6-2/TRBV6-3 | CASRWAGLPDEQFF
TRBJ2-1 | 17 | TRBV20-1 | CSARGLAGGHSYNEQFF
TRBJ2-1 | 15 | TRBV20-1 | CSAKEGQGKYNEQFF
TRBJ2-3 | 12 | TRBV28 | CASSSASNTQYF
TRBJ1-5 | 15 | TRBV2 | CASSEASGANQPQHF
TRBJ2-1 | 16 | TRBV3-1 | CASSQRAGVVGNEQFF
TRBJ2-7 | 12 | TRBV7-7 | CASSFVTAVQYF